This entry concerns a single TCR beta chain. The antigen remains undetermined. Germline V CDR1 and CDR2: LNHDA, SQIVND (reference sequence). The CDR3 extends over 15 amino acids. V gave up 7 bases and J gave up 0 bases, with 12 bases separating them. These data come from a study of cytomegalovirus exposure and HLA in healthy donors. Regarding the study as a whole: A few V segments could not be told apart, such as TRBV6-2 and TRBV6-3, and were left out. Cytomegalovirus status was reportedly diagnosed by the classifier with high sensitivity and specificity.

13 Jbeta primers and 60 Vbeta primers were used for the PCR. Repertoires were generated with immunoSEQ multiplex PCR, while TCRdb's copy carries only in-frame clones and drops some. The sample holds more than 65,000 clones, more than 70% seen once. V is TRBV19 and J is TRBJ1-4, with unresolved D. The receptor was derived from a man in his forties or fifties in good health and CMV-seronegative. The sample was PBMCs. This chain's CDR3 is CASISTPSTNEKLFF. CDR3 DNA sequence: TGTGCCAGTATTAGCACACCTTCAACTAATGAAAAACTGTTTTTT.